This TCR beta chain is drawn from a study of relationships among human T cell subsets. From mRNA, alpha and beta CDR3 regions were amplified using semiquantitative ARM-PCR. Tagged nested gene-specific primers were used first, then communal superprimers amplified exponentially. Nested primers were removed by exonuclease before the second PCR round. TCRdb itself ran the multiplex PCR reads through MiXCR, one entry per CDR3 protein. The table has roughly 15,000 distinct CDR3 sequences, 50% to 75% seen once; the top ten hold about 2%. Looked up from germline, CDR1 is MDHEN and CDR2 is SYDVKM. This CDR3 spans 17 amino acids. V was shortened by 9 bases and J by 0 bases, with 22 bases between the two germline ends. CD4+ cells were positively selected first, then anti-CD25 beads isolated CD4+CD25+ regulatory T cells. Subset-specific monoclonal antibody beads were used to isolate T cell subsets.

The sample taken for sequencing was Tregs sorted from blood. V and J are TRBV28 and TRBJ2-3, with D unclear. The receptor was derived from a man aged 35-49 years in good health. CDR3 protein: CASLPNLGGASTDTQYF. CDR3 bases: TGTGCCAGTCTACCCAACCTCGGCGGAGCTAGCACAGATACGCAGTATTTT.